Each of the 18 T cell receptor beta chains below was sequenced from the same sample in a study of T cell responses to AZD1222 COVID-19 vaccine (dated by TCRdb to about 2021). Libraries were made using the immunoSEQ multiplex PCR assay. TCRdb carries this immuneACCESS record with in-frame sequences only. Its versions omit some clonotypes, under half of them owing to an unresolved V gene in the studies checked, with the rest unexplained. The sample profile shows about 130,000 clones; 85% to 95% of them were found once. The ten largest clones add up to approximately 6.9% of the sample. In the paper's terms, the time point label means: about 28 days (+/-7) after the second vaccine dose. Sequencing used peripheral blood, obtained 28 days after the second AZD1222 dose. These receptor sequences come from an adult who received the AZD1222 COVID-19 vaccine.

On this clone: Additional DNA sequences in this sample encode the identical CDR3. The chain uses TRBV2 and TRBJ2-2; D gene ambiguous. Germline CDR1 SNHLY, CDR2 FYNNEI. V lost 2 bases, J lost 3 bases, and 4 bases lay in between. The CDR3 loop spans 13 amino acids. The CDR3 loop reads CASSERDTGELFF. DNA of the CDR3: TGTGCCAGCAGTGAACGGGACACCGGGGAGCTGTTTTTT.

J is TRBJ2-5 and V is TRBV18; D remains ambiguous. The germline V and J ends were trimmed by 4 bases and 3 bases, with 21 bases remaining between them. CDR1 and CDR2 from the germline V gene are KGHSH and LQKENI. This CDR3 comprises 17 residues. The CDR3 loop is CASSHTRQSPAEETQYF. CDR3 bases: TGTGCCAGCTCACACACCCGACAAAGCCCGGCGGAAGAGACCCAGTACTTC.

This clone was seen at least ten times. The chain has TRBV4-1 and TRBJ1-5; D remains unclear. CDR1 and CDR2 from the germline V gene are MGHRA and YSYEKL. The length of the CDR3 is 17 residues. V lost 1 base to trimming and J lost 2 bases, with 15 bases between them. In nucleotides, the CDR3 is TGCGCCAGCAGCCAAGGGCAAGGTTTAGGTGGCAATCAGCCCCAGCATTTT. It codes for CASSQGQGLGGNQPQHF.

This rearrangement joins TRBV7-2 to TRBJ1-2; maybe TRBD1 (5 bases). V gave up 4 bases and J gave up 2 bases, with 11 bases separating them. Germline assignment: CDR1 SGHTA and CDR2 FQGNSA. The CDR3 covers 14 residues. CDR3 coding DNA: TGTGCCAGCAGCTCGCCGGGACGGAACTATGGCTACACCTTC. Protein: CASSSPGRNYGYTF.

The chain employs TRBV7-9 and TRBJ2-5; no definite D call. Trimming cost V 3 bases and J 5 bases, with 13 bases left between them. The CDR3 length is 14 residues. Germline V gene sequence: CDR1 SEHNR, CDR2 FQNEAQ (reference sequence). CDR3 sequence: CASSFSTRRETQYF. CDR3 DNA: TGTGCCAGCAGCTTCTCGACACGGCGGGAGACCCAGTACTTC.

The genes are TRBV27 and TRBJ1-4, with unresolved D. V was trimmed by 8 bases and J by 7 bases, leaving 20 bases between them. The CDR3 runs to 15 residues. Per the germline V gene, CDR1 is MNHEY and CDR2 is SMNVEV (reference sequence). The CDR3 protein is CASAPSGNYGEKLFF. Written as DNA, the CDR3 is TGTGCCAGCGCACCATCAGGCAACTATGGTGAAAAACTGTTTTTT.

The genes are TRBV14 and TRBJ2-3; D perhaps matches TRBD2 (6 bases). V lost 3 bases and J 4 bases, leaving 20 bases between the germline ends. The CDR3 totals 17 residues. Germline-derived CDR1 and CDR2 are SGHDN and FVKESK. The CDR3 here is CASSHGPGSGGPDTQYF. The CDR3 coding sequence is TGTGCCAGCAGCCACGGCCCGGGCTCCGGGGGTCCAGATACGCAGTATTTT.

The chain's CDR3 is CAWSSVGGPRTQYF. The CDR3 nucleotides are TGTGCCTGGAGTTCTGTCGGGGGGCCACGTACGCAGTATTTT. The genes are TRBV30 and TRBJ2-3, with a possible D match to TRBD2 (7 bases). Germline V lookup: CDR1 GTSNPN, CDR2 SVGIG (reference sequence). V was pared by 2 bases and J by 8 bases, with 17 bases between. The CDR3 sequence is 14 residues long.

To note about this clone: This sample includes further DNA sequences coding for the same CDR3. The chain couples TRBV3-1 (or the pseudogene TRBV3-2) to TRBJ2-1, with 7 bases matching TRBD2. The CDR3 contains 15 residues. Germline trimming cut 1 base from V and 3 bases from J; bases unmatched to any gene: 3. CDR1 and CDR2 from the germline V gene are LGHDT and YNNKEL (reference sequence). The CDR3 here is CASSQGAGSYNEQFF. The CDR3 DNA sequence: TGTGCCAGCAGCCAAGGAGCGGGGAGCTACAATGAGCAGTTCTTC.

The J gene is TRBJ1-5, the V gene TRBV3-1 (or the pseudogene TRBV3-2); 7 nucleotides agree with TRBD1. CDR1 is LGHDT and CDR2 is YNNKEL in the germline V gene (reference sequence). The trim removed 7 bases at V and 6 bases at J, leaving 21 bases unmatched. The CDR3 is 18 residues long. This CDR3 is CASIKPGQISIGGQPQHF. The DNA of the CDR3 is TGTGCCAGCATCAAACCGGGACAGATTAGTATAGGTGGTCAGCCCCAGCATTTT.

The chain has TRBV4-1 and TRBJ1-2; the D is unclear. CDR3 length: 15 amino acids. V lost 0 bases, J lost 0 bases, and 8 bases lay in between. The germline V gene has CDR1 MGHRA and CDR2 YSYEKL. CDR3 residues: CASSQDYSTNYGYTF. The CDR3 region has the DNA TGCGCCAGCAGCCAAGATTACAGCACTAACTATGGCTACACCTTC.

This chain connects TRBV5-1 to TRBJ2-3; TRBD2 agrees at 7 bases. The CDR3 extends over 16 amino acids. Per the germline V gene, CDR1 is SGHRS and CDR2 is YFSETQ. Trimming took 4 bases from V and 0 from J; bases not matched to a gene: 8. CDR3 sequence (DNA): TGCGCCAGCAGCCCGGAGCGGGGCTTCAGCACAGATACGCAGTATTTT. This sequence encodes CASSPERGFSTDTQYF.

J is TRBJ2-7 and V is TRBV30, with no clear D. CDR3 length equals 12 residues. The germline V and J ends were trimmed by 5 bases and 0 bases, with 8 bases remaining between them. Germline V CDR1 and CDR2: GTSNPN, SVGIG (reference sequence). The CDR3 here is CAWSVSSYEQYF. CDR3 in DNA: TGTGCCTGGTCAGTGTCCTCCTACGAGCAGTACTTC. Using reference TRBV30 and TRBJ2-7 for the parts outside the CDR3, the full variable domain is SQTIHQWPATLVQPVGSPLSLECTVEGTSNPNLYWYRQAAGRGLQLLFYSVGIGQISSEVPQNLSASRPQDRQFILSSKKLLLSDSGFYLCAWSVSSYEQYFGPGTRLTVT.

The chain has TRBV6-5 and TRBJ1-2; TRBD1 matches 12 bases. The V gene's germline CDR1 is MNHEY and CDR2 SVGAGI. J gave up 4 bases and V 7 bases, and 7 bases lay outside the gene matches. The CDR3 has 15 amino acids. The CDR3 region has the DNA TGTGCCAGCACATTAGGGACAGGGGGCGGCTATGGCTACACCTTC. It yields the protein CASTLGTGGGYGYTF.

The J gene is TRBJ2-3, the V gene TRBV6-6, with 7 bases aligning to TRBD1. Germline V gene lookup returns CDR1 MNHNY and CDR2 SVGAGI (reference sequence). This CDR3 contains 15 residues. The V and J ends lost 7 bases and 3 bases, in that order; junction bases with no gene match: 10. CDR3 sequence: CASNPGTVPTDTQYF. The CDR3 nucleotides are TGTGCCAGCAACCCCGGGACAGTCCCTACAGATACGCAGTATTTT.

CDR3 DNA: TGTGCCAGCAGTTTTATAGGGGTTTCACCCCTCCACTTT. This gives the protein CASSFIGVSPLHF. The chain has TRBV6-5 and TRBJ1-6; D perhaps matches TRBD1 (5 bases). The CDR3 contains 13 residues. V lost 4 bases to trimming and J lost 9 bases, with 10 bases between them. Germline-derived CDR1 and CDR2 are MNHEY and SVGAGI.

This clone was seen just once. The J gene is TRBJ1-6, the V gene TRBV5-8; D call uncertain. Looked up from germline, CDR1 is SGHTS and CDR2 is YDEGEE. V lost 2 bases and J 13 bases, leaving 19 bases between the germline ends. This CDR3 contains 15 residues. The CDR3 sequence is CASSFSSTIVSPLHF. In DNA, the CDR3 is TGTGCCAGCAGCTTTTCTAGTACAATAGTTTCTCCCCTCCACTTT. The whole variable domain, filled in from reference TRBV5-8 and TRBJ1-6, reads EAGVTQSPTHLIKTRGQQATLRCSPISGHTSVYWYQQALGLGLQFLLWYDEGEERNRGNFPPRFSGRQFPNYSSELNVNALELEDSALYLCASSFSSTIVSPLHFGNGTRLTVT.

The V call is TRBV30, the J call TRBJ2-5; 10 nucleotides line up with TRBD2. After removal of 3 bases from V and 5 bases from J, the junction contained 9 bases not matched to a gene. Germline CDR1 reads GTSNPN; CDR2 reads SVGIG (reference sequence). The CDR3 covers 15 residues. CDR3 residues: CAWRGSGGLWETQYF. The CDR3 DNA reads TGTGCCTGGAGAGGTAGCGGGGGGCTCTGGGAGACCCAGTACTTC. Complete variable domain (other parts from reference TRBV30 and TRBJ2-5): SQTIHQWPATLVQPVGSPLSLECTVEGTSNPNLYWYRQAAGRGLQLLFYSVGIGQISSEVPQNLSASRPQDRQFILSSKKLLLSDSGFYLCAWRGSGGLWETQYFGPGTRLLVL.